This TCR beta chain was sequenced for a study of blood T cell repertoires in COVID-19. Across the whole study: T cells, B-cell-depleted T cells, or PBMCs supplied cDNA or gDNA.

The CDR3 totals 14 residues. Germline V lookup: CDR1 SGHRS, CDR2 YFSETQ. V lost 4 bases and J lost 4, with 14 bases in between. In the original processing: Estimation of nucleated cell counts was performed using reference gene primer amplification. Measured with immunoSEQ multiplex PCR; TCRdb has only the in-frame clones, and not every one. The DNA gave D and trimming, while V, J and clone size come from that table. This table has roughly 240,000 clones, approximately 86% appearing once. The sequencing input was peripheral blood. This clonotype originated in a man between 18 and 29 years old with active or convalescent COVID-19. The chain links TRBV5-1 to TRBJ1-1; D might be TRBD1 (5 bases). CDR3 amino acids: CASSPAGWATEAFF. The CDR3 DNA sequence: TGCGCCAGCAGCCCAGCAGGGTGGGCCACTGAAGCTTTCTTT.